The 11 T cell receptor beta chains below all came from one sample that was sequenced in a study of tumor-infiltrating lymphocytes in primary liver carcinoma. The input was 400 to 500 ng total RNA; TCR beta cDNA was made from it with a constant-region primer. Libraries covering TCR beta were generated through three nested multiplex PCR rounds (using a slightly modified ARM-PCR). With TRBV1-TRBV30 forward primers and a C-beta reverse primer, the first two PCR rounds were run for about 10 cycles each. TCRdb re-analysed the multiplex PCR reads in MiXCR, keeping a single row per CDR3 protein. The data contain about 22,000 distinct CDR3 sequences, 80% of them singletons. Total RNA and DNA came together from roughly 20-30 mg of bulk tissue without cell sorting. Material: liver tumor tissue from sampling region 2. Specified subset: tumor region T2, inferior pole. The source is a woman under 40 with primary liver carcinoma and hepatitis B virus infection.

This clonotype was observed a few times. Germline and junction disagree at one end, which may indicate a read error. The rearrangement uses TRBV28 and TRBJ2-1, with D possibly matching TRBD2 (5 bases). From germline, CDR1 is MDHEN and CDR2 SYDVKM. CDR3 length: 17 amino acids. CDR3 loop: CASPILVGVFGYNEQLF. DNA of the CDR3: TGTGCCAGCCCCATACTAGTGGGAGTTTTCGGCTACAATGAGCAGCTCTTC.

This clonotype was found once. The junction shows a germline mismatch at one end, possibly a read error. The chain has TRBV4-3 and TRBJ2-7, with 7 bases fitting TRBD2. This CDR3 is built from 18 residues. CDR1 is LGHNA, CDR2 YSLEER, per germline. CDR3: CSSSQAVTGGRISYEQYF. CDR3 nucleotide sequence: TGCTCCAGCAGCCAAGCTGTGACGGGAGGTCGCATTAGCTACGAGCAGTACTTC.

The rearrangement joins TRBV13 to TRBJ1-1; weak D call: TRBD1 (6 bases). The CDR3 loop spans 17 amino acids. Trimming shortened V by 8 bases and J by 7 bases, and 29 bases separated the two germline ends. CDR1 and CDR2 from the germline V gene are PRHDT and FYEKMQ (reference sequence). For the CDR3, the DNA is TGTGCCAGCGACTTAGGAGGGTTTGGTATTGGGGGCAATGAAGCTTTCTTT. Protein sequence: CASDLGGFGIGGNEAFF.

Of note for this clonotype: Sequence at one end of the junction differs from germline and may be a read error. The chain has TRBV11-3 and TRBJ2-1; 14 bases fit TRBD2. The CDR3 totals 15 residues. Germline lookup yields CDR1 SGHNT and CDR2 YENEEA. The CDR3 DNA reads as TGTGCCAGCATCCGACTAGCGGGGGGGGGCTATGACCAGTTCTTC. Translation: CASIRLAGGGYDQFF.

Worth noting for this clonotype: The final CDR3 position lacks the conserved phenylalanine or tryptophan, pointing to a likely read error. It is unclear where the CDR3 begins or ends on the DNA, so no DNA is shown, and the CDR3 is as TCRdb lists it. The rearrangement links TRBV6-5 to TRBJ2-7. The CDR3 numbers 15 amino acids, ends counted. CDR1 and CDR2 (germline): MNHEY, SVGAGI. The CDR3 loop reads CASSYKDSSSYDQCL.

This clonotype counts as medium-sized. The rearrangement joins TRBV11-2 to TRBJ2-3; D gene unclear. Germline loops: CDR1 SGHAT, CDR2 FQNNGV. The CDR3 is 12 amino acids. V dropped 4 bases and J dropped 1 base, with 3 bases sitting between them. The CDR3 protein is CASSSRTDTQYF. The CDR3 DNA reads TGTGCCAGCAGCTCGCGCACAGATACGCAGTATTTT.

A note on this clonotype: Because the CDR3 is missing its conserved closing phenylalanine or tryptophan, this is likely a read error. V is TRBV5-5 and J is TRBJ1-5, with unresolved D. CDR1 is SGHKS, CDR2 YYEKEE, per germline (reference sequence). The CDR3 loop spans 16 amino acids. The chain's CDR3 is CASSFNGPGSNQPQHY. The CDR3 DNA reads TGTGCAAGCAGCTTCAACGGCCCGGGGAGCAATCAGCCCCAGCATTAT.

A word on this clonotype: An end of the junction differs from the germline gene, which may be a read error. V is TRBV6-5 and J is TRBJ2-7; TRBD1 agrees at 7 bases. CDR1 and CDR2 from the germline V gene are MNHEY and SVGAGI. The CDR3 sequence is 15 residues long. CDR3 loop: CASNYRDSSSYAQYF. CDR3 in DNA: TGTGCCAGCAATTACAGGGACAGCAGCTCCTACGCGCAGTACTTC.

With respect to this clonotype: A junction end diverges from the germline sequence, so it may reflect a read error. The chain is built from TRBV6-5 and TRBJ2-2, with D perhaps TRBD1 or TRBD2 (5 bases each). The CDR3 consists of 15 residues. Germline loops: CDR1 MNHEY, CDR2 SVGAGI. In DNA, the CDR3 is TGTGTCAGCAGACTATCAGGGACGAACACCGGGGAGCTGTTTTTT. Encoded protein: CVSRLSGTNTGELFF.

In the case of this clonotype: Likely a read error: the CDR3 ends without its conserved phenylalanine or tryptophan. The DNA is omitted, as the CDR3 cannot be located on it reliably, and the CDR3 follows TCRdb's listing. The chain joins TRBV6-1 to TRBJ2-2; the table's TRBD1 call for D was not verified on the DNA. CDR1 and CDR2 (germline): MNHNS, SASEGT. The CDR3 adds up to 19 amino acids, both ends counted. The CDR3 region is CTSSETLPGGAANTGELFS.

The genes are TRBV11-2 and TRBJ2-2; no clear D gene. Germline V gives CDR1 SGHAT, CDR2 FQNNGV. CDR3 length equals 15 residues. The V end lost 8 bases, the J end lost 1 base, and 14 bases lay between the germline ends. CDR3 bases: TGTGCCAGCCCCGATCCCCAATTGAACACCGGGGAGCTGTTTTTT. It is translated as CASPDPQLNTGELFF.